The sample holds a few counts of the clone carrying this T cell receptor beta chain. Antigen: not known. The data originate from a study of spatial heterogeneity in lung cancer. Overall study: Sequenced were any available follow-up PBMC samples, which had been obtained a median of roughly 2 years after resection. Regarding the study as a whole: Blood contained ubiquitous expanded tumor TCRs more at resection than at follow-up.

Time point denoted: blood at routine non-recurrence follow-up after resection. V was pared by 0 bases and J by 0 bases, with 5 bases between. The CDR3 loop spans 14 amino acids. Germline V gene data show CDR1 as SGHDN and CDR2 as FVKESK. In the library, each TCR cDNA molecule bore its own unique molecular identifier. TCRdb independently ran MiXCR on the 5' RACE reads; one entry per CDR3 protein. The repertoire holds approximately 43,000 distinct CDR3 sequences, with about 10% as singletons. The specimen comprised PBMCs, sampled at follow-up. The TCR was taken from a female donor with early-stage non-small cell lung cancer. The V and J genes are TRBV14 and TRBJ1-2; no reliable D call. The CDR3, as DNA: TGTGCCAGCAGCCAAGATCAAGCTAACTATGGCTACACCTTC. It translates to CASSQDQANYGYTF. Filled out from reference TRBV14 and TRBJ1-2, the complete variable domain reads EAGVTQFPSHSVIEKGQTVTLRCDPISGHDNLYWYRRVMGKEIKFLLHFVKESKQDESGMPNNRFLAERTGGTYSTLKVQPAELEDSGVYFCASSQDQANYGYTFGSGTRLTVV.